The clone carrying this T cell receptor beta chain was seen at least ten times. Its antigen is unidentified. The germline V gene has CDR1 SQVTM and CDR2 ANQGSEA. CDR3 length: 14 amino acids. The people who gave samples were healthy Caucasians from Russia, aged roughly 6 to 90. No fewer than 6 million PBMCs went into each sample. Using a J-beta primer mix together with a sample-barcoded 5' primer, a second PCR was run for about 6 to 11 cycles. One entry per CDR3 protein, called by TCRdb with MiXCR from the 5' RACE reads. In the table there are 600,000 to 1,000,000 distinct CDR3 sequences, roughly 25% of which are singletons. This record belongs to a study of blood T cells in healthy people across ages. Study observations and caveats: Shifts in expanded clonotypes may have been confounded by donor CMV status, which was unknown.

The same data also went into a second study, on T cells of mothers and their children. That source adds: Slightly higher, non-significant overlap characterized related mother-child pairs relative to unrelated pairs.

The sequence was obtained from a boy between 10 and 17 years old in good health. Sequencing was done on a sample of blood. The rearrangement uses TRBV29-1 and TRBJ2-5; TRBD2 aligns across 8 bases. The end of the DNA is better explained by TRBJ2-7, so the J call may be wrong. The CDR3 loop reads CSADLTGGPGEQYF. The DNA of the CDR3 is TGCAGCGCAGATCTAACGGGAGGGCCCGGCGAGCAGTACTTC.